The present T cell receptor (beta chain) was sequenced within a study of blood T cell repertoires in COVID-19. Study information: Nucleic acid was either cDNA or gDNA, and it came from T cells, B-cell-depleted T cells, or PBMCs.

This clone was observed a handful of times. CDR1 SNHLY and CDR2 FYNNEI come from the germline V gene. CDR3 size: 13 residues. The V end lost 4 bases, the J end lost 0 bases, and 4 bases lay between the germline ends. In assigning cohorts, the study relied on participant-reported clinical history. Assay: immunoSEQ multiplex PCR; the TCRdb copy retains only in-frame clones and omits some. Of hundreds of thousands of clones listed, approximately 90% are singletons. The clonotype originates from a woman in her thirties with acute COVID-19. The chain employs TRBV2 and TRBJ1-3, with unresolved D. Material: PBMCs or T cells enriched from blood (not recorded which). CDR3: CASSAISGNTIYF. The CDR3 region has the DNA TGTGCCAGCAGTGCCATCTCTGGAAACACCATATATTTT.